The 16 T cell receptor beta chains reported below all come from one sample, sequenced in a study of T cells in Graves' hyperthyroidism and ophthalmopathy (dated by TCRdb to the late 2010s). Libraries came from multiplex PCR. Sequencing relied on an Illumina HiSeq 2000. TCR beta CDR3 regions were amplified from RNA transcripts. The TCR CDR3 was subjected to a first round of RT-PCR using the HTBI primer set and the Qiagen OneStep RT-PCR kit. TCRdb passed the public sequencing reads through fastp at Q25 and MiXCR, retaining productive beta sequences. Rows with one shared CDR3 protein collapse into an entry with the most common genes and DNA. Counted in this sample were hundreds of thousands of distinct CDR3 sequences; roughly 15% of them appeared once. The ten largest account for about a tenth of the sample. Sequenced sample: blood. The receptors stem from a woman aged 18-30 years with Graves' hyperthyroidism.

The rearrangement uses TRBV7-9 and TRBJ2-7; 10 nucleotides agree with TRBD1. Per the germline V gene, CDR1 is SEHNR and CDR2 is FQNEAQ (reference sequence). The CDR3 sequence is 16 residues long. The V gene end was trimmed by 6 bases and the J gene end by 2 bases; junction bases not matched to a gene: 10. The CDR3 region has the DNA TGTGCCAGCAGTTACACCGGGACAGGGGATACCTACGAGCAGTACTTC. Residues: CASSYTGTGDTYEQYF.

In this sample, this clonotype turned up once. CDR3 residues: CASSQVEGTSYNEQFF. The CDR3 bases are TGCGCCAGCAGCCAAGTAGAAGGGACTTCCTACAATGAGCAGTTCTTC. This chain links TRBV4-1 with TRBJ2-1; D may be TRBD2 (6 bases). The CDR3 loop spans 16 amino acids. Trimming removed 1 base at V and 1 base at J, with 11 bases between. CDR1 MGHRA and CDR2 YSYEKL come from the germline V gene.

Of note for this clonotype: Just one base apart from a much larger clone, this may be a read error. This chain links TRBV29-1 with TRBJ1-1, with 8 bases lining up with TRBD1. The CDR3 spans 14 residues. Germline V gene lookup returns CDR1 SQVTM and CDR2 ANQGSEA. The CDR3, as DNA: TGCAGCGCTGAAGGGCGGACAGGGATAACTGAAGCTTTCTTT. Its protein product is CSAEGRTGITEAFF.

This clonotype was detected many times. The rearrangement uses TRBV12-3 or TRBV12-4 and TRBJ2-1; D is undetermined. Trimming took 3 bases from V and 0 from J, leaving 12 bases between them. CDR3 length equals 16 residues. The CDR3 nucleotides are TGTGCCAGCAGTTTCGGCCTACCAAGCTCCTACAATGAGCAGTTCTTC. Residues: CASSFGLPSSYNEQFF.

V gene TRBV5-8 combines with J gene TRBJ2-3; 10 bases match TRBD2. Germline V gene lookup returns CDR1 SGHTS and CDR2 YDEGEE. The CDR3 has 17 residues. V shed 4 bases, J shed 0 bases, and the junction held 8 bases outside the gene matches. The CDR3 sequence: CASSLDGLAVSTDTQYF. In DNA form, the CDR3 reads TGTGCCAGCAGCCTGGATGGACTAGCGGTTAGCACAGATACGCAGTATTTT.

The chain combines TRBV29-1 with TRBJ2-7, with 7 bases fitting TRBD1. The germline gives CDR1 SQVTM, CDR2 ANQGSEA. This CDR3 has 11 amino acids. V trimming: 6 bases; J trimming: 2 bases; junction bases outside the gene matches: 1. The CDR3 region is CSVGQAYEQYF. The CDR3 region has the DNA TGCAGCGTCGGACAGGCCTACGAGCAGTACTTC.

In the case of this clonotype: A much larger clone is a single base away; this may be a read error. The chain couples TRBV20-1 to TRBJ2-5, with 7 bases fitting TRBD2. Germline CDR1 DFQATT, CDR2 SNEGSKA (reference sequence). With V trimmed by 6 bases and J by 6 bases, 7 bases remained unmatched. The CDR3 extends over 12 amino acids. For the CDR3, the DNA is TGCAGTGCCAACAAGGGAGGGAAGACCCAGTACTTC. Its translation: CSANKGGKTQYF.

In its sample, this clonotype was seen many times. The rearrangement links TRBV12-3 or TRBV12-4 to TRBJ2-5; 7 nucleotides align to TRBD2. V shed 5 bases, J shed 3 bases, and the junction held 6 bases outside the gene matches. CDR3 length: 14 amino acids. As DNA, the CDR3 is TGTGCCAGCAGTAGAAGGGCGGGAGAAGAGACCCAGTACTTC. This translates into CASSRRAGEETQYF.

This chain connects TRBV7-8 to TRBJ1-1; D is undetermined. In germline, CDR1 is SGHVS, CDR2 FQNEAQ. The CDR3 is 14 amino acids. The V and J ends lost 1 base and 2 bases respectively, with 8 bases between them. The CDR3 protein is CASSLGAFNTEAFF. DNA for the CDR3: TGTGCCAGCAGCTTAGGGGCATTTAACACTGAAGCTTTCTTT.

This clonotype was seen ten or more times. The chain is built from TRBV6-1 and TRBJ2-7; no reliable D call. This CDR3 contains 11 residues. With 3 bases removed from V and 3 bases from J, the gap between germline ends came to 3 bases. Germline V lookup: CDR1 MNHNS, CDR2 SASEGT. The CDR3 loop is CASSDHYEQYF. The CDR3 DNA sequence: TGTGCCAGCAGTGACCACTACGAGCAGTACTTC.

The rearrangement links TRBV20-1 to TRBJ2-6, with no clear D. Germline CDR1 is DFQATT and CDR2 is SNEGSKA (reference sequence). The ends were cut back, 5 bases at V and 0 bases at J, with 8 bases in the middle. The CDR3 has 14 amino acids. The CDR3: CSAVKRSGANVLTF. The CDR3 bases are TGCAGTGCTGTGAAGCGCTCTGGGGCCAACGTCCTGACTTTC.

This clonotype came up many times. The CDR3 loop is CSASLRTEAFF. Here the CDR3 DNA reads TGCAGTGCTAGTCTTCGCACTGAAGCTTTCTTT. The gene calls are TRBV20-1 and TRBJ1-1; D gene ambiguous. V dropped 3 bases and J dropped 4 bases, with 6 bases sitting between them. CDR1 DFQATT and CDR2 SNEGSKA come from the germline V gene (reference sequence). CDR3 size: 11 residues.

The chain carries TRBV2 and TRBJ1-6, with D uncertain. V lost 7 bases to trimming and J lost 6 bases, with 19 bases between them. From germline, CDR1 is SNHLY and CDR2 FYNNEI. The CDR3 has 16 residues. This CDR3 is CASKRVEGRSNSPLHF. The CDR3 nucleotides read TGTGCCAGCAAAAGGGTGGAAGGAAGGTCTAATTCACCCCTCCACTTT.

This clonotype was seen only a few times. Relative to the germline gene, one junction end is altered; a read error may explain this. The chain carries TRBV12-3 or TRBV12-4 and TRBJ1-1; 8 bases align to TRBD1. There are 14 residues in the CDR3. CDR3 DNA sequence: TGTGCCGGCAGGAGCCAGGGGGCTCTCGCTGAAGCTTTCTTT. Protein sequence: CAGRSQGALAEAFF.

This clonotype was recorded many times. The CDR3 sequence is CASSYRVGLGGDEQFF. In DNA form, the CDR3 reads TGTGCCAGCAGCTACCGCGTGGGACTAGGGGGTGATGAGCAGTTCTTC. The gene calls are TRBV7-8 and TRBJ2-1; 8 nucleotides line up with TRBD2. V lost 4 bases to trimming and J lost 8 bases; unmatched junction nucleotides: 13. This CDR3 comprises 16 residues. Germline values: CDR1 SGHVS, CDR2 FQNEAQ.

This chain's CDR3 is CSVEDYGTDYGYTF. The CDR3 nucleotides read TGCAGCGTTGAAGATTACGGGACAGACTATGGCTACACCTTC. This chain connects TRBV29-1 to TRBJ1-2, with 7 positions matching TRBD1. After removal of 0 bases from V and 3 bases from J, the junction contained 4 bases not matched to a gene. CDR3 length: 14 amino acids. Germline CDR1 reads SQVTM; CDR2 reads ANQGSEA.